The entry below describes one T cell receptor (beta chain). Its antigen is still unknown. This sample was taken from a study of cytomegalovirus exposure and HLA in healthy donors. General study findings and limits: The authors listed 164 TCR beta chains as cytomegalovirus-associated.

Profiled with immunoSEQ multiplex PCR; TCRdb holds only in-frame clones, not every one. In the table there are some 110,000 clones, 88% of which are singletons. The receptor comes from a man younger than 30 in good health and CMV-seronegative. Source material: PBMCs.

CDR3 in DNA: TGCAGCGTTGAAGGAGCGGGAGGCCGTACCGGGGAGCTGTTTTTT. Its protein is CSVEGAGGRTGELFF. The J gene is TRBJ2-2, the V gene TRBV29-1, with 9 bases identical to TRBD2. V dropped 1 base and J dropped 5; count of bases not matched to a gene: 5. Germline CDR1 is SQVTM and CDR2 is ANQGSEA. The CDR3 length is 15 residues.